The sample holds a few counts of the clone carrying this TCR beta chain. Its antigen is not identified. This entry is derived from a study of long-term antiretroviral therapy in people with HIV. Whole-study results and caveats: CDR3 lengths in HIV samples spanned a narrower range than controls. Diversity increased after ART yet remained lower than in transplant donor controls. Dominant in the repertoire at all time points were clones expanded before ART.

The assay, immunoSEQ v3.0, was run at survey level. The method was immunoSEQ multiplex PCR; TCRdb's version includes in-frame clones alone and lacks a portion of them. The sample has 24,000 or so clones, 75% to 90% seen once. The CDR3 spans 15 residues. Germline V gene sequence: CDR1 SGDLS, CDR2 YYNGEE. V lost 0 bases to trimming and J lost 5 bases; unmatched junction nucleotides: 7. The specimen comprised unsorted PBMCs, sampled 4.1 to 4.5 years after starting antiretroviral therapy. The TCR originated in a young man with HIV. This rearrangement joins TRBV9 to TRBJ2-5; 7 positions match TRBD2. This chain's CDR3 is CASSVVGTMGETQYF. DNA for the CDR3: TGTGCCAGCAGCGTAGTAGGGACTATGGGTGAGACCCAGTACTTC.